This TCR beta chain was obtained from a study of a mutant IDH1 vaccine in newly diagnosed glioma. Study-wide background: Vaccination started 4-6 weeks after radiotherapy alone, or with temozolomide cycles. Treated patients, averaging around 40 years, were around 62% male and about 40% female. Former treatment meant radiotherapy, temozolomide, or both; the majority had gotten both.

To note about this clone: The target antigen is unknown.

The CDR3 is 16 amino acids. Germline CDR1 GTSNPN, CDR2 SVGIG (reference sequence). V lost 1 base and J 2 bases, leaving 18 bases between the germline ends. The method was immunoSEQ multiplex PCR; TCRdb's version includes in-frame clones alone and lacks a portion of them. The sample yields 30,000 to 35,000 clones, about nine tenths seen once. Regarding time point: week 47, end of study. The vaccine gave 300 ug of a 20-mer mutant IDH1 peptide subcutaneously per dose. The sample was PBMCs, taken from a glioma patient whose treatment included an IDH1 peptide vaccine. The chain uses TRBV30 and TRBJ2-7, with unresolved D. This TCR was sampled from a woman aged 40 to 50 with glioma. CDR3 bases: TGTGCCTGGAGTGCGAGGTTAGCCGCCCTGACCTACGAGCAGTACTTC. Protein: CAWSARLAALTYEQYF.